The clone carrying this T cell receptor (beta chain) was seen ten or more times. Its specificity is not known. TCRdb used MiXCR to reprocess the multiplex PCR reads, holding one entry per CDR3 protein. The repertoire holds about 180,000 distinct CDR3 sequences, with about 33% as singletons. Samples came from axillary lymph nodes draining the breast cancer. CDR3 length: 17 residues. CDR1 is SGHAT and CDR2 is FQDESV in the germline V gene (reference sequence). The ends were cut back, 1 base at V and 0 bases at J, with 13 bases in the middle. This specimen comes from a study of breast tumors, draining lymph nodes, adjacent tissues. Study-level findings and limits: The data were judged consistent with most tumor T cells coming from lymph node and expanding in tumor.

The chain couples TRBV11-1 to TRBJ2-1, with a tentative D call TRBD2 (6 bases). This sequence originates from a female donor with breast cancer. Some clones in this sample may be carry-over from other donors' samples. The sequenced material came from axillary lymph node tissue. CDR3 sequence: CASSLGISGSSYNEQFF. CDR3 sequence (DNA): TGTGCCAGCAGCTTAGGAATTAGCGGTAGCTCCTACAATGAGCAGTTCTTC.